This T cell receptor beta chain was observed in a study of neurological immune-mediated disorders. Background on the study: Relapsing-remitting disease affected about 30, and secondary progressive 3, of approximately 34 multiple sclerosis patients.

Many counts were recorded for this clonotype. The making of cDNA relied on 5'RACE with 10-nucleotide random UMIs. The authors obtained over 180 million TCR-beta sequences from 15-18 subjects per sequencing run. TCRdb called the 5' RACE reads again in MiXCR, with one record for every CDR3 protein. The sample contains nearly 60,000 distinct CDR3 sequences, roughly 3.5% of which appear only once. This CDR3 contains 13 residues. V lost 2 bases, J lost 1 base, and 6 bases lay in between. Germline CDR1 reads SGHRS; CDR2 reads YFSETQ. This chain links TRBV5-1 with TRBJ1-1; D is uncertain. Input material: PBMCs. This clonotype was obtained from a woman in her sixties or seventies with multiple sclerosis. CDR3 nucleotide sequence: TGCGCCAGCAGCTTCGGCCGGAACACTGAAGCTTTCTTT. Its translation: CASSFGRNTEAFF.